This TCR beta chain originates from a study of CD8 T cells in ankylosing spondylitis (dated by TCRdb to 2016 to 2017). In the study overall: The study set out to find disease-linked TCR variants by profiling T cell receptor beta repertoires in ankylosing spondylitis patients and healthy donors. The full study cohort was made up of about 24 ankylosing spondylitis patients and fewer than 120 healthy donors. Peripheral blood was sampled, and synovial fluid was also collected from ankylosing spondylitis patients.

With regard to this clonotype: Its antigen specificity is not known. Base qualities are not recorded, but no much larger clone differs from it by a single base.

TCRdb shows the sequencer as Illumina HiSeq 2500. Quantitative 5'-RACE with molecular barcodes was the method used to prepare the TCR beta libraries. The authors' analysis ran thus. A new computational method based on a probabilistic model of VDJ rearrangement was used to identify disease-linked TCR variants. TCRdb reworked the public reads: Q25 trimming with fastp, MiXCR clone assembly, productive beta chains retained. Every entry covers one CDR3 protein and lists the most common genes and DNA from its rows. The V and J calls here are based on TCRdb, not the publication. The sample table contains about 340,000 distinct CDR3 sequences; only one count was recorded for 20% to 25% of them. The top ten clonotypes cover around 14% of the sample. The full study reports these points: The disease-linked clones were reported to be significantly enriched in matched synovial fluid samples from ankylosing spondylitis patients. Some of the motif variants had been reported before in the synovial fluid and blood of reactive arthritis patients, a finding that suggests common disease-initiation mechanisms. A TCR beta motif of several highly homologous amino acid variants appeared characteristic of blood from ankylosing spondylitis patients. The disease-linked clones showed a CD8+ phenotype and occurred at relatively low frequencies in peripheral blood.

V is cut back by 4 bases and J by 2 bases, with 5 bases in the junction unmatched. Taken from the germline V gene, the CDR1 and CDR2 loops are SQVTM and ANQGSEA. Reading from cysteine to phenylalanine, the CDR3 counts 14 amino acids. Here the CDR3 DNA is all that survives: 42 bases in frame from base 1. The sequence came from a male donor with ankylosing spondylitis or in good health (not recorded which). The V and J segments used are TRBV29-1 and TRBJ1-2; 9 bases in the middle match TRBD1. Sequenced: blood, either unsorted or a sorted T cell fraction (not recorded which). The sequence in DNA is TGCAGCGTTGCCCAACAGGGGGCGAACTATGGCTACACCTTC. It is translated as CSVAQQGANYGYTF.